This T cell receptor beta chain was sequenced in a study of beta chain features in type 1 diabetes. Points from the study as a whole: Type 1 diabetes patients showed a moderate but significant shortening of TCRB CDR3s in all four CD4+ subsets.

CD45RO/CCR7/CD25/CD127/CD95/CD27 staining was used to isolate CD4+ naive, central memory, regulatory and stem cell-like memory cells by sorting. Purity (above 98%) was reached by all sorted populations. The investigators reverse transcribed all of the isolated RNA, so they sequenced expressed TCRB transcripts. Naive, central memory and regulatory T cell samples yielded approximately 3.3 million reads on average. Clones were sequenced by immunoSEQ multiplex PCR, and TCRdb holds only the in-frame ones, with some missing. The data show roughly 500,000 clones, with about 32% seen just once and more than 0.055% held by the top ten. This clone was observed a few times. As yet, its antigen is unknown. CDR1 and CDR2 (germline): SQVTM, ANQGSEA. V lost 4 bases and J lost 0, with 9 bases in between. CDR3 length equals 14 residues.

The sample taken for sequencing was naive CD4+ T cells from blood. The receptor was isolated from a man aged 18 to 30 in good health. The chain carries TRBV29-1 and TRBJ2-2; D is undetermined. CDR3 loop: CSVGANANTGELFF. In DNA, the CDR3 is TGCAGCGTTGGGGCTAACGCGAACACCGGGGAGCTGTTTTTT.